The entry below gives a single T cell receptor (beta chain) sequence along with its context. V was cut by 3 bases and J by 7 bases, with 15 bases left in between. Germline-derived CDR1 and CDR2 are LNHNV and YYDKDF (reference sequence). The CDR3 has 14 residues. These data come from a study of shared clonotypes between healthy human individuals. Study information: Participating donors consisted of a couple of women and three men aged 18 to 49.

For every subset, genomic DNA was evenly distributed across several immunoSEQ plates. Assay: immunoSEQ multiplex PCR; the TCRdb copy retains only in-frame clones and omits some. This table has 400,000 to 600,000 clones, about 96% appearing once. The rearrangement uses TRBV15 and TRBJ2-5, with no clear D. This receptor was obtained from a woman under 40 in good health. What was sequenced was naive CD4+ T cells sorted from blood. The sample's subset: CD45RA+ positively selected. In nucleotides, the CDR3 is TGTGCCACCAGCAGGCGGACGGCCTCAGGGACCCAGTACTTC. The encoded protein is CATSRRTASGTQYF.